This T cell receptor beta chain comes out of a study of shared clonotypes between healthy human individuals. V lost 2 bases to trimming and J lost 3 bases, with 10 bases between them. This CDR3 comprises 14 residues. Germline CDR1 and CDR2: SGHVS and FNYEAQ. Measured with immunoSEQ multiplex PCR; TCRdb has only the in-frame clones, and not every one. This table holds approximately 710,000 clones, about nine tenths found once. The clonotype originates from a young man in good health. Some clones in this sample may be carry-over from other donors' samples. The V and J genes are TRBV7-6 and TRBJ1-1; D unresolved. Sequencing was performed on memory CD8+ T cells from PBMCs. Subset denoted: CD45RO+ cells pooled with CCR7-negative TemRA cells. CDR3 sequence (DNA): TGTGCCAGCAGCTTAATTAGCGTCGACACTGAAGCTTTCTTT. It is translated as CASSLISVDTEAFF.